A single sample gave rise to the 11 T cell receptor beta chains below, sequenced in a study of shared clonotypes between healthy human individuals. The repertoire was sequenced with immunoSEQ multiplex PCR; TCRdb's copy has only in-frame clones and lacks some. The table records roughly 1,800,000 clones, about 95% of them present only once. Naive CD8 cells were CD45RO-negative, positively selected for CCR7, excluding terminally differentiated effector memory CD45RA+ cells. Sequenced: naive CD8+ T cells sorted from blood. The receptors were sampled from a man between 18 and 35 years old in good health.

The chain couples TRBV28 to TRBJ1-6; D gene ambiguous. Per germline, CDR1 MDHEN and CDR2 SYDVKM. V was trimmed by 4 bases and J by 8 bases, leaving 9 bases between them. The CDR3 totals 13 residues. The CDR3 protein is CASSYRPDSPLHF. The CDR3 DNA is TGTGCCAGCAGTTACCGCCCCGATTCACCCCTCCACTTT.

The chain uses TRBV4-2 and TRBJ2-7; possibly TRBD1 or TRBD2 for D (5 bases each). Germline CDR1 reads LGHNA; CDR2 reads YNFKEQ. Trimming removed 4 bases at V and 5 bases at J, with 9 bases between. CDR3 size: 12 residues. The CDR3 reads CASSPEGNEQYF. In DNA form, the CDR3 reads TGTGCCAGCAGCCCCGAGGGGAACGAGCAGTACTTC.

The rearrangement uses TRBV19 and TRBJ1-2, with no clear D. The CDR3 is made up of 12 amino acids. Germline CDR1 LNHDA, CDR2 SQIVND (reference sequence). V was clipped by 8 bases and J by 1 base, with 8 bases between them. This chain's CDR3 is CASGLDNYGYTF. CDR3 nucleotides: TGTGCCAGTGGCCTTGATAACTATGGCTACACCTTC.

The chain employs TRBV7-6 and TRBJ2-2; 14 bases line up with TRBD2. Germline loops: CDR1 SGHVS, CDR2 FNYEAQ. This CDR3 spans 17 amino acids. J was trimmed by 3 bases and V by 6 bases; bases with no gene match: 6. The CDR3 DNA is TGTGCCAGCAGTCGGACTAGCGGGAGGTGGGACACCGGGGAGCTGTTTTTT. It is translated as CASSRTSGRWDTGELFF.

In nucleotides, the CDR3 is TGTGCCAGTAGCATAACTAGCGTAACCTACGAGCAGTACTTC. This sequence encodes CASSITSVTYEQYF. The V and J genes are TRBV19 and TRBJ2-7; 7 bases agree with TRBD2. V lost 6 bases to trimming and J lost 2 bases; unmatched junction nucleotides: 7. This CDR3 contains 14 residues. CDR1 LNHDA and CDR2 SQIVND come from the germline V gene (reference sequence).

This chain joins TRBV5-5 and TRBJ2-7; 8 positions agree with TRBD2. V lost 0 bases to trimming and J lost 2 bases; unmatched junction nucleotides: 10. The CDR3 contains 17 residues. Germline V gene sequence: CDR1 SGHKS, CDR2 YYEKEE (reference sequence). CDR3 region: CASSLEGSGILTYEQYF. In DNA, the CDR3 is TGTGCCAGCAGCTTGGAGGGTAGCGGGATCCTCACCTACGAGCAGTACTTC.

The CDR3 DNA reads as TGTGCCATCAGTGAGAGCGGGACCAGGCACACTGAAGCTTTCTTT. This sequence encodes CAISESGTRHTEAFF. The chain links TRBV10-3 to TRBJ1-1; D perhaps matches TRBD1 (5 bases). Germline CDR1 reads ENHRY; CDR2 reads SYGVKD. The CDR3 runs to 15 residues. The V end lost 2 bases, the J end lost 3 bases, and 13 bases lay between the germline ends.

This clone turned up a few times. The same CDR3 also results from other DNA sequences found in this sample. The chain employs TRBV27 and TRBJ1-2; D ambiguous. Germline CDR1 and CDR2: MNHEY and SMNVEV (reference sequence). The CDR3 is 13 residues long. Trimming removed 0 bases from V and 2 bases from J, with 4 bases in between. The CDR3 spells CASSLSGNYGYTF. The CDR3 DNA is TGTGCCAGCAGTTTATCAGGGAACTATGGCTACACCTTC.

The rearrangement joins TRBV6-6 to TRBJ1-1; D unresolved. Per germline, CDR1 MNHNY and CDR2 SVGAGI (reference sequence). This CDR3 spans 12 amino acids. V gave up 2 bases and J gave up 11 bases, with 12 bases separating them. The CDR3 DNA sequence: TGTGCCAGCAGTTACAAACTTGAAGGGGCTTTCTTT. Its protein product is CASSYKLEGAFF.

In the case of this clone: This same CDR3 is encoded by further DNA sequences in the sample. The J gene is TRBJ1-1, the V gene TRBV4-3, with a weak D call TRBD1 (6 bases). V was pared by 0 bases and J by 4 bases, with 9 bases between. Germline V lookup: CDR1 LGHNA, CDR2 YSLEER. The CDR3 has 14 amino acids. CDR3: CASSQDGGGTEAFF. The DNA for the CDR3 is TGCGCCAGCAGCCAAGATGGAGGGGGCACTGAAGCTTTCTTT.

The chain joins TRBV6-5 to TRBJ2-5; a weak D match, TRBD1 (7 bases). This CDR3 comprises 15 residues. V lost 6 bases and J lost 5, with 19 bases in between. In germline, CDR1 is MNHEY, CDR2 SVGAGI. The CDR3 loop is CASSLQGGHLETQYF. The CDR3 region has the DNA TGTGCCAGCAGCCTCCAGGGGGGCCATTTGGAGACCCAGTACTTC.